This TCR beta chain comes out of a study of blood T cell repertoires in COVID-19. In the authors' workflow: Amplified reference gene primers provided the basis for estimating nucleated cell counts. Method: immunoSEQ multiplex PCR; TCRdb's copy keeps in-frame clones and lacks some. For V, J and clone size, that table is used; D and trimming come from the DNA. This table has around 250,000 clones, around 83% appearing once. Germline values: CDR1 MNHEY, CDR2 SVGAGI. The CDR3 length is 13 residues. The junction had 5 bases not matched to a gene; V was cut back by 4 bases and J by 6 bases. V and J are TRBV6-5 and TRBJ2-7, with TRBD1 identical over 8 bases. Sequenced input: peripheral blood. The clonotype originates from a woman aged 40 to 50 who had recovered from COVID-19. CDR3 sequence reads: CASSSSTGVEQYF. Here the CDR3 DNA reads TGTGCCAGCAGTTCCTCGACAGGGGTCGAGCAGTACTTC.